The present entry profiles one T cell receptor beta chain with its context. Its antigen is not identified. Produced via immunoSEQ multiplex PCR; TCRdb's table is partial and in-frame only. In the table there are approximately 63,000 clones, approximately 90% of which are singletons. The sample is drawn from a study of T cells in localized non-small cell lung cancer. Study-level results: Since sequencing was restricted to only one region of the tumor, intratumor heterogeneity remains a possibility. The study linked higher blood T cell density to longer overall survival.

The receptor was derived from a man aged 40-75 years with stage I squamous cell lung carcinoma. The material was peripheral blood, obtained before any cancer treatment.

Here the CDR3 reads CASSPDRTSYEQYF. The CDR3 DNA reads as TGTGCCAGCAGTCCCGACAGGACCTCCTACGAGCAGTACTTC. The V and J genes are TRBV6-4 and TRBJ2-7; maybe TRBD1 (6 bases). Germline V gene lookup returns CDR1 MRHNA and CDR2 SNTAGT. Between the trimmed V and J ends, which lost 5 bases and 0 bases, there was a span of 11 bases. This CDR3 contains 14 residues.